These 23 T cell receptor beta chains share one sample of origin, sequenced in a study of control samples from healthy donors and cancer patients. Sequencing was performed with immunoSEQ multiplex PCR; in TCRdb, only in-frame clones are kept and a portion is missing. This table has 170,000 or so clones, around 90% appearing once. The sequenced sample was blood. The receptors derive from a woman aged 40 to 49 in good health.

The chain is built from TRBV6-1 and TRBJ1-1; 7 positions agree with TRBD1. The CDR3 consists of 15 residues. The germline gives CDR1 MNHNS, CDR2 SASEGT. V lost 3 bases, J lost 6 bases, and 10 bases stayed unmatched. For the CDR3, the DNA is TGTGCCAGCAGTGAGCAACCCCTGACAGGGTCTGAAGCTTTCTTT. It yields the protein CASSEQPLTGSEAFF.

This clone was seen more than once but under ten times. The chain is built from TRBV5-1 and TRBJ2-7, with 7 bases that match TRBD1. V shed 2 bases, J shed 4 bases, and the junction held 3 bases outside the gene matches. The CDR3 covers 13 residues. Germline-derived CDR1 and CDR2 are SGHRS and YFSETQ. The CDR3 region is CASSFLQGYEQYF. The DNA of the CDR3 is TGCGCCAGCAGCTTCTTACAGGGGTACGAGCAGTACTTC.

This clone appeared once. The J gene is TRBJ1-1, the V gene TRBV4-1, with no clear D. CDR3 size: 13 residues. CDR1 is MGHRA and CDR2 is YSYEKL in the germline V gene. Trimming stripped 1 base from V and 7 bases from J, with 10 bases between. The CDR3 bases are TGCGCCAGCAGCCAAGCCAATGTAGTTGAAGCTTTCTTT. The encoded protein is CASSQANVVEAFF.

The chain carries TRBV5-6 and TRBJ1-1, with TRBD1 as a possible D gene (5 bases). Germline V gives CDR1 SGHDT, CDR2 YYEEEE. The CDR3 extends over 16 amino acids. Trimming stripped 2 bases from V and 2 bases from J, with 16 bases between. The chain's CDR3 is CASSFPWGSGNTEAFF. The DNA for the CDR3 is TGTGCCAGCAGCTTCCCCTGGGGCTCGGGAAACACTGAAGCTTTCTTT. The full variable domain, in which reference TRBV5-6 and TRBJ1-1 provide the parts outside the CDR3, is DAGVTQSPTHLIKTRGQQVTLRCSPKSGHDTVSWYQQALGQGPQFIFQYYEEEERQRGNFPDRFSGHQFPNYSSELNVNALLLGDSALYLCASSFPWGSGNTEAFFGQGTRLTVV.

The chain joins TRBV29-1 to TRBJ2-3; no reliable D call. Germline V gene lookup returns CDR1 SQVTM and CDR2 ANQGSEA. Trimming removed 7 bases from V and 0 bases from J, with 14 bases in between. The CDR3 totals 14 residues. This chain's CDR3 is CSALEASSTDTQYF. Here the CDR3 DNA reads TGCAGCGCCTTGGAAGCGAGTAGCACAGATACGCAGTATTTT.

J is TRBJ1-1 and V is TRBV3-1 (or the pseudogene TRBV3-2), with 7 nucleotides matching TRBD1. Germline V gene sequence: CDR1 LGHDT, CDR2 YNNKEL (reference sequence). J gave up 3 bases and V 4 bases, and 5 bases lay outside the gene matches. This CDR3 has 14 amino acids. CDR3 loop: CASSPQTGYTEAFF. Written as DNA, the CDR3 is TGTGCCAGCAGCCCACAGACAGGGTACACTGAAGCTTTCTTT.

V is TRBV12-5 and J is TRBJ2-1; D gene unclear. V was shortened by 4 bases and J by 6 bases, with 4 bases between the two germline ends. Germline V lookup: CDR1 LGHNT, CDR2 FRNRAP. This CDR3 is built from 11 residues. The chain's CDR3 is CASGSFNEQFF. The CDR3 bases are TGTGCTAGTGGTTCTTTCAATGAGCAGTTCTTC. Drawing the rest from reference TRBV12-5 and TRBJ2-1, the complete variable domain is DARVTQTPRHKVTEMGQEVTMRCQPILGHNTVFWYRQTMMQGLELLAYFRNRAPLDDSGMPKDRFSAEMPDATLATLKIQPSEPRDSAVYFCASGSFNEQFFGPGTRLTVL.

The chain uses TRBV7-9 and TRBJ2-1; D may correspond to TRBD1 or TRBD2 (5 bases each). The CDR3 has 15 residues. Germline V gene data show CDR1 as SEHNR and CDR2 as FQNEAQ (reference sequence). V was trimmed by 0 bases and J by 7 bases, leaving 13 bases between them. The CDR3 bases are TGTGCCAGCAGCTTAGCGGGGCCGAGGGTGAATGAGCAGTTCTTC. Translating gives CASSLAGPRVNEQFF.

The chain uses TRBV5-4 and TRBJ2-1, with no clear D. V was trimmed by 4 bases and J by 4 bases, leaving 18 bases between them. The germline V gene has CDR1 SGHNT and CDR2 YYREEE (reference sequence). The CDR3 is made up of 16 amino acids. DNA for the CDR3: TGTGCCAGCAGCCTGGAGAAATCTCCCCATTACAATGAGCAGTTCTTC. Residues: CASSLEKSPHYNEQFF.

The gene calls are TRBV9 and TRBJ2-3; D is perhaps TRBD1 or TRBD2 (6 bases each). V was clipped by 0 bases and J by 1 base, with 15 bases between them. CDR1 and CDR2 (germline): SGDLS, YYNGEE. CDR3 length: 17 amino acids. The CDR3 here is CASSVAVTGAGTDTQYF. CDR3 coding DNA: TGTGCCAGCAGCGTAGCGGTGACGGGGGCCGGCACAGATACGCAGTATTTT.

V and J are TRBV20-1 and TRBJ1-1; the D is unclear. The CDR3 has 11 residues. Trimming cost V 0 bases and J 11 bases, with 10 bases left between them. Looked up from germline, CDR1 is DFQATT and CDR2 is SNEGSKA (reference sequence). CDR3 in amino acids: CSAREPYDAFF. The CDR3, as DNA: TGCAGTGCTAGAGAACCATATGATGCTTTCTTT.

The CDR3 DNA follows: TGTGCCAGCAGCGGGGGGGCCCTGGCGAACACCGGGGAGCTGTTTTTT. The encoded protein is CASSGGALANTGELFF. This chain connects TRBV9 to TRBJ2-2; TRBD1 or TRBD2 may be the D gene (6 bases each). V dropped 3 bases and J dropped 0 bases, with 12 bases sitting between them. CDR3 length: 16 residues. Per germline, CDR1 SGDLS and CDR2 YYNGEE.

The rearrangement links TRBV6-6 to TRBJ1-1; D gene ambiguous. Trimming stripped 8 bases from V and 1 base from J, with 8 bases between. From germline, CDR1 is MNHNY and CDR2 SVGAGI (reference sequence). This CDR3 is built from 12 residues. CDR3 sequence: CASRLGNTEAFF. CDR3 in DNA: TGTGCCAGCCGTCTGGGGAACACTGAAGCTTTCTTT.

This chain uses TRBV11-2 with TRBJ2-7; D might be TRBD2 (5 bases). V dropped 5 bases and J dropped 3 bases, with 17 bases sitting between them. This CDR3 spans 15 amino acids. Germline-derived CDR1 and CDR2 are SGHAT and FQNNGV. The CDR3 spells CASSLVLAAYYEQYF. CDR3 bases: TGTGCCAGCAGCCTGGTCCTAGCCGCATACTACGAGCAGTACTTC.

This chain links TRBV2 with TRBJ1-2; TRBD1 agrees at 8 bases. V was pared by 7 bases and J by 7 bases, with 14 bases of the junction left unmatched. This CDR3 is 15 amino acids long. Looked up from germline, CDR1 is SNHLY and CDR2 is FYNNEI. The CDR3 loop is CASTPYGQGKGGYTF. CDR3 nucleotide sequence: TGTGCCAGCACCCCTTATGGACAGGGTAAAGGTGGCTACACCTTC.

CDR3 nucleotide sequence: TGTGCCAGCAGCCAAGGACTAGCGGGGGCCGGGGAGCTGTTTTTT. Translated: CASSQGLAGAGELFF. The rearrangement uses TRBV3-1 (or the pseudogene TRBV3-2) and TRBJ2-2; 12 bases match TRBD2. V gave up 1 base and J gave up 6 bases; unmatched junction bases: 0. There are 15 residues in the CDR3. The germline V gene encodes CDR1 LGHDT and CDR2 YNNKEL (reference sequence).

This chain joins TRBV5-1 and TRBJ2-2; no definite D call. The V gene lost 0 bases and the J gene lost 3 bases, with 6 bases spanning the gap. Germline values: CDR1 SGHRS, CDR2 YFSETQ. The length of the CDR3 is 14 residues. The CDR3 DNA follows: TGCGCCAGCAGCTTGGATCAGTACACCGGGGAGCTGTTTTTT. This translates into CASSLDQYTGELFF.

The chain couples TRBV5-1 to TRBJ1-2; D gene uncertain. The V end lost 7 bases, the J end lost 0 bases, and 13 bases lay between the germline ends. The CDR3 runs 14 residues. Germline lookup yields CDR1 SGHRS and CDR2 YFSETQ. The CDR3 DNA is TGCGCCAGCGGAACGGGCCAACCTAACTATGGCTACACCTTC. Protein: CASGTGQPNYGYTF.

J is TRBJ2-1 and V is TRBV3-1 (or the pseudogene TRBV3-2); D is ambiguous. This CDR3 comprises 16 residues. CDR1 and CDR2 from the germline V gene are LGHDT and YNNKEL (reference sequence). V lost 1 base and J 2 bases, leaving 12 bases between the germline ends. CDR3 DNA: TGTGCCAGCAGCCAAGGAATGACTCTTACCTACAATGAGCAGTTCTTC. Its translation is CASSQGMTLTYNEQFF.

The V and J genes are TRBV7-6 and TRBJ1-6, with TRBD1 matching over 10 bases. The CDR3 sequence is 16 residues long. CDR1 and CDR2 from the germline V gene are SGHVS and FNYEAQ. V shed 4 bases, J shed 12 bases, and the junction held 12 bases outside the gene matches. The CDR3 spells CASSSSSGTGEGPLHF. CDR3 coding DNA: TGTGCCAGCAGCTCCTCCTCCGGGACAGGGGAGGGACCCCTCCACTTT.

This chain links TRBV29-1 with TRBJ1-1; D is unresolved. V gave up 2 bases and J gave up 6 bases, with 13 bases separating them. This CDR3 contains 13 residues. Germline lookup yields CDR1 SQVTM and CDR2 ANQGSEA. The CDR3 nucleotides are TGCAGCGTTGAATTCGGGAATACCCCTGAAGCTTTCTTT. Its translation: CSVEFGNTPEAFF.

The chain has TRBV5-8 and TRBJ2-7; 7 nucleotides line up with TRBD1. This CDR3 has 13 residues. V gave up 3 bases and J gave up 7 bases; unmatched junction bases: 7. From germline, CDR1 is SGHTS and CDR2 YDEGEE. The CDR3 protein is CASSSDRLMEQYF. The CDR3 region has the DNA TGTGCCAGCAGCTCGGACAGGCTTATGGAGCAGTACTTC.

On this clone: Within the sample, other DNA sequences also encode this same CDR3. The chain uses TRBV25-1 and TRBJ1-2; tentatively, D is TRBD1 (6 bases). V lost 6 bases and J lost 3, with 17 bases in between. The CDR3 has 15 residues. The V gene's germline CDR1 is MGHDK and CDR2 SYGVNS. CDR3 amino acids: CASSPPLGGDYGYTF. The CDR3 DNA is TGTGCCAGCAGCCCCCCTTTAGGGGGTGACTATGGCTACACCTTC.